The 3 T cell receptor beta chains in this list originate from one sample, sequenced in a study of blood T cell repertoires in COVID-19. Repertoires were generated with immunoSEQ multiplex PCR, while TCRdb's copy carries only in-frame clones and drops some. The sample consists of around 500,000 clones, around 85% of them appearing once. Sequencing input: PBMCs or T cells enriched from blood (not recorded which). The source is a woman between 55 and 75 years old who had recovered from COVID-19.

This clone was detected only once. The CDR3 DNA reads TGTGCCAGCAGTTTTGGGGACAGGGGTGAGGCAGATACGCAGTATTTT. Its translation is CASSFGDRGEADTQYF. The genes are TRBV6-5 and TRBJ2-3; TRBD1 aligns across 10 bases. Per germline, CDR1 MNHEY and CDR2 SVGAGI. The CDR3 length is 16 residues. V lost 4 bases and J lost 4; bases outside the gene matches: 8.

The chain has TRBV18 and TRBJ1-2, with 12 bases matching TRBD1. CDR1 is KGHSH and CDR2 is LQKENI in the germline V gene. The ends lost 3 bases at V and 2 bases at J; junction bases unmatched: 19. The CDR3 extends over 21 amino acids. The CDR3 region is CASSPSDRRDRGLRRNYGYTF. The CDR3, as DNA: TGTGCCAGCTCACCTTCAGACCGCCGGGACAGGGGGCTCAGGAGGAACTATGGCTACACCTTC.

CDR3 bases: TGTGCCAGCAGCAATACAGGGGAAGCTTTCTTT. Its translation is CASSNTGEAFF. This chain links TRBV21-1 with TRBJ1-1; the table's D call, TRBD1, was not checked against the DNA. TRBV21-1 is listed as a pseudogene. The CDR3 totals 11 residues.